The entry below describes one T cell receptor (beta chain). The germline V and J ends were trimmed by 3 bases and 2 bases, with 10 bases remaining between them. The germline CDR1 and CDR2 sequences are MNHEY and SMNVEV (reference sequence). The CDR3 runs to 14 residues. Authors' processing steps: Estimation of nucleated cell counts was performed using reference gene primer amplification. Libraries were prepared by immunoSEQ multiplex PCR; TCRdb keeps only in-frame clonotypes and omits some of them. The V and J calls and clone size are taken from that table; D and trimming were inferred from the DNA. Of 250,000 to 350,000 clones listed, roughly 88% were seen once; the top ten hold 3.5% to 5.5%. The sample originates from a study of blood T cell repertoires in COVID-19. Residents of about 25 US areas, aged about 18 to 89 years, made up the participants. All recovered Cohort 3 donors got two negative PCRs, got clearance, or saw symptom resolution.

The gene calls are TRBV27 and TRBJ2-5; no reliable D call. This receptor was obtained from a woman aged 30 to 39 who had recovered from COVID-19. Sample: PBMCs or T cells enriched from blood (not recorded which). The DNA for the CDR3 is TGTGCCAGCAGTTTCGCGGATAATCAAGAGACCCAGTACTTC. It is translated as CASSFADNQETQYF.